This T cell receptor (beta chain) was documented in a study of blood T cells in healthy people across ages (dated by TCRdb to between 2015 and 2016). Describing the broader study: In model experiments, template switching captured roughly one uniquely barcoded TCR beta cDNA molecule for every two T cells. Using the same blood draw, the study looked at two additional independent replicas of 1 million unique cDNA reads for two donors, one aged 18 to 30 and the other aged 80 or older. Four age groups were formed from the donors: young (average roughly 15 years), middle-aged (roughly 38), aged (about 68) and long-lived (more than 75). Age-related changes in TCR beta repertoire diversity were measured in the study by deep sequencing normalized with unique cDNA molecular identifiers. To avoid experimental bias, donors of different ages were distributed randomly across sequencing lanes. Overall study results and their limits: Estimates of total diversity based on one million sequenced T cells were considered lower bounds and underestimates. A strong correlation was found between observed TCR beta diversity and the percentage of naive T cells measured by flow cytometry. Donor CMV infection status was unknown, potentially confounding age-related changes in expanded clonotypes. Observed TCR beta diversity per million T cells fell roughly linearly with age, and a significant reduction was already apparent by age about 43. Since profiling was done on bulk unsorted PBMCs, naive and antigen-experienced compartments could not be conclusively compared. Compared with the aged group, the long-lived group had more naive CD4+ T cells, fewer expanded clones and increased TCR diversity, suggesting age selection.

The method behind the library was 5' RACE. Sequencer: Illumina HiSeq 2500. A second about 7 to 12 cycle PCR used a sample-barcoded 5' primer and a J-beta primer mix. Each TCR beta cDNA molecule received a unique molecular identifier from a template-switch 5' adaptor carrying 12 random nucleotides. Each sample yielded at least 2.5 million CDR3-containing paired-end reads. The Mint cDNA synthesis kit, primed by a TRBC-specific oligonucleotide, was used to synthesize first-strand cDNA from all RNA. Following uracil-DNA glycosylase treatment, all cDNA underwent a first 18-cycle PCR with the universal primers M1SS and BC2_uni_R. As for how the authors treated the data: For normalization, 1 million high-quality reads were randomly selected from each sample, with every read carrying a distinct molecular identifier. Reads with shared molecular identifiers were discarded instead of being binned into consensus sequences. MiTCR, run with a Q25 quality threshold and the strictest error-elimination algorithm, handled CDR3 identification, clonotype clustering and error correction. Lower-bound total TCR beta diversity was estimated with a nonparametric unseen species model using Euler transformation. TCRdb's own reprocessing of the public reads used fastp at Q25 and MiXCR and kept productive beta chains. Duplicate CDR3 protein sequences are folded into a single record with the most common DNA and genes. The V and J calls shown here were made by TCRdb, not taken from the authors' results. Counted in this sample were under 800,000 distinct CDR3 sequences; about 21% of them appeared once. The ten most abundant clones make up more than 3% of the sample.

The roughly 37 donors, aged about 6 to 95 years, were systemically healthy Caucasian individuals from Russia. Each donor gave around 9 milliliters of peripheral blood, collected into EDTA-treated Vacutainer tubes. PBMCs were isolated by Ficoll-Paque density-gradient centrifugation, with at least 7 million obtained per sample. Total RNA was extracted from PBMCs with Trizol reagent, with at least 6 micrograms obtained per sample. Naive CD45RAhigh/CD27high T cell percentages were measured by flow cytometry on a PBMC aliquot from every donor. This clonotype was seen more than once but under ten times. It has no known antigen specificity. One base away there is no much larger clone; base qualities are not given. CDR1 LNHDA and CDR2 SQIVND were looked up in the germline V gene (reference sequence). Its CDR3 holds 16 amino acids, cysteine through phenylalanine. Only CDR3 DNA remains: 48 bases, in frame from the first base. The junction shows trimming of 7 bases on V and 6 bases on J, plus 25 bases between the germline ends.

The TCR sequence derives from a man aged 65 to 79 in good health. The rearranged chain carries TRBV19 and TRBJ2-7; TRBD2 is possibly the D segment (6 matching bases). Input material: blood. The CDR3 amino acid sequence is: CASNDPTGDPYGEQYF. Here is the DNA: TGTGCCAGTAACGACCCAACGGGAGACCCGTACGGCGAGCAGTACTTC.